A single sample is the source of the 17 T cell receptor beta chains below, sequenced in a study of identical twins. TCRdb reprocessed the 5' RACE reads via MiXCR and lists one record per CDR3 protein. The profile shows 690,000 or so distinct CDR3 sequences, 8.6% of them singletons. This sample also appeared in a second study, on yellow fever vaccine responses in identical twins.

What was sequenced was PBMCs. All receptors derive from a woman aged 18-30 years in good health.

This clonotype has just a few counts. The rearrangement joins TRBV10-3 to TRBJ1-5; TRBD1 is a possible D gene (5 bases). The CDR3 sequence is 15 residues long. The V and J ends lost 0 bases and 7 bases respectively, with 13 bases between them. Looked up from germline, CDR1 is ENHRY and CDR2 is SYGVKD. CDR3 region: CAISESAREGQPQHF. CDR3 nucleotide sequence: TGTGCCATCAGTGAGTCCGCACGTGAGGGGCAGCCCCAGCATTTT.

As to this clonotype: With a much larger clone just one base away, this may be a read error. The chain carries TRBV5-6 and TRBJ2-3; D may be TRBD2 (5 bases). Germline assignment: CDR1 SGHDT and CDR2 YYEEEE. The CDR3 is 16 residues long. V was clipped by 4 bases and J by 2 bases, with 17 bases between them. CDR3 amino acids: CASSVFLAGLTDTQYF. DNA of the CDR3: TGTGCCAGCAGCGTGTTCCTAGCCGGGCTCACAGATACGCAGTATTTT.

This clonotype was seen at least ten times. This sequence joins TRBV10-1 and TRBJ2-2, with unresolved D. The CDR3 runs 12 residues. In germline, CDR1 is WNHNN, CDR2 SYGVQD (reference sequence). The germline V and J ends were trimmed by 8 bases and 1 base, with 5 bases remaining between them. The CDR3 loop is CASGKNTGELFF. The CDR3 nucleotides are TGCGCCAGCGGGAAGAACACCGGGGAGCTGTTTTTT.

In this sample, this clonotype turned up many times. The chain recombines TRBV12-3 or TRBV12-4 with TRBJ1-1; maybe TRBD1 (6 bases). V dropped 2 bases and J dropped 4 bases, with 8 bases sitting between them. The CDR3 is 13 amino acids. The CDR3 loop reads CASSLKGGTEAFF. As DNA, the CDR3 is TGTGCCAGCAGTTTAAAGGGGGGCACTGAAGCTTTCTTT.

The J gene is TRBJ2-7, the V gene TRBV4-1, with 7 nucleotides matching TRBD2. V lost 4 bases, J lost 6 bases, and 6 bases stayed unmatched. Germline V gene sequence: CDR1 MGHRA, CDR2 YSYEKL. The CDR3 is made up of 13 amino acids. The CDR3 bases are TGCGCCAGCAGCCCGACGACTAGCAGCGAGCAGTACTTC. Its protein is CASSPTTSSEQYF.

This chain links TRBV28 with TRBJ2-1; the D gene could be TRBD1 or TRBD2 (5 bases each). The CDR3 spans 12 residues. Between the trimmed V and J ends, which lost 10 bases and 5 bases, there was a span of 12 bases. The germline V gene has CDR1 MDHEN and CDR2 SYDVKM. CDR3 protein: CATKGPNNEQFF. CDR3 nucleotides: TGTGCCACTAAGGGACCCAACAATGAGCAGTTCTTC.

The V and J genes are TRBV28 and TRBJ2-1; 8 nucleotides match TRBD1. The CDR3 has 14 residues. V lost 8 bases, J lost 4 bases, and 7 bases stayed unmatched. Germline V lookup: CDR1 MDHEN, CDR2 SYDVKM. DNA for the CDR3: TGTGCCAGCGCTCAGGGGGCGATGTACAATGAGCAGTTCTTC. It yields the protein CASAQGAMYNEQFF.

The chain is built from TRBV10-3 and TRBJ2-7; TRBD1 aligns across 7 bases. Per the germline V gene, CDR1 is ENHRY and CDR2 is SYGVKD. V shed 0 bases and J 5 bases; nucleotides not matched to a gene: 4. This CDR3 spans 14 amino acids. DNA for the CDR3: TGTGCCATCAGTGAGTCCGACAGGGAGAACGAGCAGTACTTC. Translating gives CAISESDRENEQYF.

This clonotype was detected only a few times. The V call is TRBV27, the J call TRBJ1-1; a possible D gene is TRBD1 (6 bases). CDR3 size: 14 residues. CDR1 MNHEY and CDR2 SMNVEV come from the germline V gene (reference sequence). Deletions cut 4 bases from V and 11 bases from J, with 20 bases between. CDR3 in amino acids: CASSWVRTDLPAFF. The CDR3 bases are TGTGCCAGCAGTTGGGTCCGGACAGACCTTCCGGCTTTCTTT.

The rearrangement uses TRBV2 and TRBJ2-3, with 8 nucleotides matching TRBD2. After removal of 7 bases from V and 2 bases from J, the junction contained 5 bases not matched to a gene. Germline V lookup: CDR1 SNHLY, CDR2 FYNNEI. The CDR3 spans 14 residues. CDR3 sequence (DNA): TGTGCCAGCACGGGGGGGGCCAACACAGATACGCAGTATTTT. Amino acid sequence: CASTGGANTDTQYF.

This clonotype was recorded many times. The chain is built from TRBV7-2 and TRBJ1-1; TRBD1 is a possible D gene (6 bases). The V gene's germline CDR1 is SGHTA and CDR2 FQGNSA. With 5 bases removed from V and 8 bases from J, the gap between germline ends came to 12 bases. CDR3 length equals 12 residues. CDR3 amino acids: CASSHPGTEAFF. The DNA for the CDR3 is TGTGCCAGCAGCCATCCCGGGACAGAAGCTTTCTTT.

This clonotype was seen repeatedly, ten times or more. This chain connects TRBV12-3 or TRBV12-4 to TRBJ2-7; 7 nucleotides align to TRBD2. V shed 5 bases, J shed 2 bases, and the junction held 9 bases outside the gene matches. The CDR3 is made up of 15 amino acids. The CDR3 nucleotides are TGTGCCAGCAGTGCACGTGGTGGGACTACCTACGAGCAGTACTTC. Translation gives CASSARGGTTYEQYF.

This chain links TRBV5-1 with TRBJ1-2, with D possibly matching TRBD1 (6 bases). Trimming shortened V by 3 bases and J by 6 bases, and 15 bases separated the two germline ends. The germline CDR1 and CDR2 sequences are SGHRS and YFSETQ. This CDR3 region has 14 residues. CDR3 DNA: TGCGCCAGCAGCTGGGACGGGGGGCTGAATGGCTACACCTTC. Encoded protein: CASSWDGGLNGYTF.

This clonotype was counted a few times. The chain employs TRBV28 and TRBJ2-7; TRBD1 matches 9 bases. Losses at the gene ends were 6 bases for V and 2 bases for J; bases not matched to a gene: 5. Germline CDR1 MDHEN, CDR2 SYDVKM. This CDR3 contains 14 residues. CDR3 coding DNA: TGTGCCAGCAGCCGGACAGGGGATACCTACGAGCAGTACTTC. Encoded protein: CASSRTGDTYEQYF. Supplemented by reference TRBV28 and TRBJ2-7, the full variable domain reads DVKVTQSSRYLVKRTGEKVFLECVQDMDHENMFWYRQDPGLGLRLIYFSYDVKMKEKGDIPEGYSVSREKKERFSLILESASTNQTSMYLCASSRTGDTYEQYFGPGTRLTVT.

The table lists this clonotype with a few counts. This chain joins TRBV11-1 and TRBJ2-7, with D tentatively TRBD1 (6 bases). The V end lost 2 bases, the J end lost 0 bases, and 11 bases lay between the germline ends. Germline V gene sequence: CDR1 SGHAT, CDR2 FQDESV (reference sequence). The CDR3 extends over 15 amino acids. CDR3 protein: CASSLTGLTSYEQYF. The CDR3 DNA reads as TGTGCCAGCAGCTTAACAGGGCTAACCTCCTACGAGCAGTACTTC. Based on the CDR3 plus reference TRBV11-1 and TRBJ2-7, the full variable domain is EAEVAQSPRYKITEKSQAVAFWCDPISGHATLYWYRQILGQGPELLVQFQDESVVDDSQLPKDRFSAERLKGVDSTLKIQPAELGDSAMYLCASSLTGLTSYEQYFGPGTRLTVT.

The rearrangement uses TRBV29-1 and TRBJ1-2; 9 bases agree with TRBD1. With 1 base clipped from V and 1 base from J, the junction kept 10 bases outside the gene matches. Germline CDR1 reads SQVTM; CDR2 reads ANQGSEA. The CDR3 loop spans 17 amino acids. CDR3 nucleotides: TGCAGCGTTGAAGCCCGGGACAGGGCCACCAGTAACTATGGCTACACCTTC. Its translation is CSVEARDRATSNYGYTF.

This clonotype was observed many times. The V and J genes are TRBV25-1 and TRBJ2-7; D possibly uses TRBD1 or TRBD2 (5 bases each). Trimming removed 3 bases at V and 5 bases at J, with 14 bases between. The germline V gene has CDR1 MGHDK and CDR2 SYGVNS. This CDR3 comprises 14 residues. This chain's CDR3 is CASSDRDGRHEQYF. DNA of the CDR3: TGTGCCAGCAGTGACCGGGACGGACGACACGAGCAGTACTTC.